A selection of T cell receptor beta chains follows, all from one sample in a study of T cells in Graves' hyperthyroidism and ophthalmopathy. TCRdb processed the multiplex PCR reads anew with MiXCR; each CDR3 protein has one entry. The data hold hundreds of thousands of distinct CDR3 sequences, with about a fifth observed a single time. Sequences were obtained from blood. The receptors were gathered from a man between 25 and 39 years old with Graves' ophthalmopathy. CDR3s include the opening cysteine and the closing phenylalanine or tryptophan. A D gene is named only where the DNA matches it firmly. Clone size is stated in some rows and not others, as once, few, many or a class when expanded.

D gene,V gene,clone size,J gene,CDR3 protein,CDR3 DNA
.,TRBV30,many,TRBJ2-1,CAWSVWNGNNEQFF,TGTGCCTGGAGTGTATGGAATGGAAACAATGAGCAGTTCTTC
.,TRBV4-1,.,TRBJ2-7,CASSQAWNSYEQYF,TGCGCCAGCAGCCAAGCGTGGAACTCCTACGAGCAGTACTTC
TRBD2,TRBV11-2,.,TRBJ2-5,CASSPQIRTSGRTRQETQYF,TGTGCCAGCAGCCCCCAAATTCGGACTAGCGGGAGGACCCGCCAAGAGACCCAGTACTTC
.,TRBV11-2,many,TRBJ2-1,CASSPGPPPEQFF,TGTGCCAGCAGCCCGGGACCTCCGCCTGAGCAGTTCTTC
TRBD1,TRBV28,few,TRBJ2-7,CASSFTGQGYEQYF,TGTGCCAGCAGTTTTACGGGACAGGGCTACGAGCAGTACTTC
TRBD1,TRBV7-2,.,TRBJ2-3,CASSLTGQGMDTQYF,TGTGCCAGCAGCTTAACTGGACAGGGGATGGATACGCAGTATTTT
TRBD2,TRBV11-2,.,TRBJ2-1,CASSISGRAEYNEQFF,TGTGCCAGCAGCATAAGCGGGAGGGCGGAGTACAATGAGCAGTTCTTC
TRBD2,TRBV6-1,few,TRBJ2-7,CASSPNSGSTYEQYF,TGTGCCAGCAGTCCTAACAGCGGGAGTACCTACGAGCAGTACTTC
TRBD1,TRBV6-5,.,TRBJ2-7,CASSCRDREQYF,TGTGCCAGCAGTTGCCGGGACAGGGAGCAGTACTTC
.,TRBV5-1,.,TRBJ1-1,CASSLAPGANTEAFF,TGCGCCAGCAGCTTGGCGCCAGGGGCGAACACTGAAGCTTTCTTT
.,TRBV28,.,TRBJ1-5,CASSRDGGSQPQHF,TGTGCCAGCAGTCGGGATGGGGGGAGTCAGCCCCAGCATTTT
TRBD2,TRBV10-3,.,TRBJ2-1,CAISPLAGGYNEQFF,TGTGCCATCAGCCCACTAGCGGGAGGATACAATGAGCAGTTCTTC
.,TRBV5-1,.,TRBJ1-1,CASSAGAANTEAFF,TGCGCCAGCAGCGCGGGGGCAGCTAACACTGAAGCTTTCTTT
TRBD2,TRBV28,.,TRBJ2-7,CAIGGFSYEQYF,TGTGCCATCGGGGGGTTCTCCTACGAGCAGTACTTC
.,TRBV6-2/TRBV6-3,.,TRBJ2-7,CASSATGAPYEQYF,TGTGCCAGCAGTGCGACAGGAGCCCCCTACGAGCAGTACTTC
TRBD2,TRBV20-1,.,TRBJ2-1,CSPSGRATNEQFF,TGCAGCCCTAGCGGGAGGGCGACCAATGAGCAGTTCTTC
TRBD2,TRBV4-1,.,TRBJ2-1,CASSQQPSGGYYNEQFF,TGCGCCAGCAGCCAACAACCTAGCGGCGGGTACTACAATGAGCAGTTCTTC
.,TRBV12-3/TRBV12-4,few,TRBJ1-2,CASSLELGAYGYTF,TGTGCCAGCAGTTTAGAATTGGGGGCCTATGGCTACACCTTC
.,TRBV12-3/TRBV12-4,many,TRBJ1-5,CASSAQVNQPQHF,TGTGCCAGCAGTGCACAGGTCAATCAGCCCCAGCATTTT
.,TRBV20-1,few,TRBJ2-1,CSARQGNEQFF,TGCAGTGCTAGACAGGGGAATGAGCAGTTCTTC
TRBD2,TRBV19,few,TRBJ2-1,CASRIAGSPLREQFF,TGTGCCAGTAGGATAGCGGGGAGCCCTCTCAGGGAGCAGTTCTTC
TRBD1,TRBV4-1,few,TRBJ1-5,CASSQVGTGGGQPQHF,TGCGCCAGCAGCCAAGTCGGGACAGGGGGCGGTCAGCCCCAGCATTTT
TRBD2,TRBV19,.,TRBJ2-5,CASSPRLAGGSRQETQYF,TGTGCCAGTAGTCCCCGACTAGCGGGAGGATCCAGACAAGAGACCCAGTACTTC
.,TRBV5-1,.,TRBJ1-6,CASSLNGGIDSPLHF,TGCGCCAGCAGCTTGAACGGTGGAATCGATTCACCCCTCCACTTT
.,TRBV7-8,.,TRBJ2-1,CASSSFTSSYNEQFF,TGTGCCAGCAGCTCCTTTACAAGCTCCTACAATGAGCAGTTCTTC
.,TRBV3-1,.,TRBJ2-4,CASSQRWSEGWNIQYF,TGTGCCAGCAGCCAACGTTGGTCCGAGGGTTGGAACATTCAGTACTTC
TRBD2,TRBV19,once,TRBJ2-3,CASSILAGVQDTQYF,TGTGCCAGTAGTATACTAGCGGGAGTTCAAGATACGCAGTATTTT
.,TRBV3-1,many,TRBJ2-3,CASSPTSTDTQYF,TGTGCCAGCAGCCCTACTAGCACAGATACGCAGTATTTT
.,TRBV28,many,TRBJ2-5,CASSSPSSTVQETQYF,TGTGCCAGCAGTTCCCCCTCGTCGACAGTCCAAGAGACCCAGTACTTC
.,TRBV6-1,.,TRBJ2-1,CASTIFFGTDNEQFF,TGTGCCAGCACAATTTTTTTCGGAACGGACAATGAGCAGTTCTTC
TRBD2,TRBV20-1,few,TRBJ2-7,CSARDQGGLAAYEQYF,TGCAGTGCTAGAGATCAGGGGGGACTAGCGGCGTACGAGCAGTACTTC
TRBD2,TRBV20-1,.,TRBJ2-2,CSVEREFTGELFF,TGCAGTGTTGAGCGGGAGTTCACCGGGGAGCTGTTTTTT
.,TRBV4-3,.,TRBJ2-7,CASSQARETYEQYF,TGCGCCAGCAGCCAAGCAAGGGAAACCTACGAGCAGTACTTC
TRBD1,TRBV2,few,TRBJ1-1,CASSVGQGWTEAFF,TGTGCCAGCAGTGTCGGACAGGGGTGGACTGAAGCTTTCTTT
.,TRBV7-9,many,TRBJ2-3,CASSFPRAEYTDTQYF,TGTGCCAGCAGCTTCCCCCGAGCGGAGTACACAGATACGCAGTATTTT
.,TRBV28,many,TRBJ2-1,CASSPFASNEQFF,TGTGCCAGCAGTCCCTTCGCCAGCAATGAGCAGTTCTTC
.,TRBV4-1,.,TRBJ2-7,CASSQDLRSYEQYF,TGCGCCAGCAGCCAAGATCTCAGAAGCTACGAGCAGTACTTC
.,TRBV27,many,TRBJ2-7,CASSTQPLSASYEQYF,TGTGCCAGCAGTACCCAACCCCTTTCAGCGTCCTACGAGCAGTACTTC
.,TRBV11-1,few,TRBJ1-1,CASSLWGGEAFF,TGTGCCAGCAGCTTATGGGGAGGTGAAGCTTTCTTT
TRBD2,TRBV20-1,.,TRBJ2-1,CSADSGRSSYNEQFF,TGCAGTGCTGATAGCGGGAGGAGCTCCTACAATGAGCAGTTCTTC
TRBD2,TRBV7-3,many,TRBJ2-3,CASSLVGGITDTQYF,TGTGCCAGCAGCCTTGTCGGGGGGATTACAGATACGCAGTATTTT
.,TRBV6-5,.,TRBJ1-6,CASSYGLGQPPLHF,TGTGCCAGCAGTTACGGTCTAGGGCAGCCACCCCTCCACTTT
.,TRBV12-3/TRBV12-4,.,TRBJ2-4,CASSPMTGDQAKNIQYF,TGTGCCAGCAGTCCGATGACAGGAGATCAAGCCAAAAACATTCAGTACTTC